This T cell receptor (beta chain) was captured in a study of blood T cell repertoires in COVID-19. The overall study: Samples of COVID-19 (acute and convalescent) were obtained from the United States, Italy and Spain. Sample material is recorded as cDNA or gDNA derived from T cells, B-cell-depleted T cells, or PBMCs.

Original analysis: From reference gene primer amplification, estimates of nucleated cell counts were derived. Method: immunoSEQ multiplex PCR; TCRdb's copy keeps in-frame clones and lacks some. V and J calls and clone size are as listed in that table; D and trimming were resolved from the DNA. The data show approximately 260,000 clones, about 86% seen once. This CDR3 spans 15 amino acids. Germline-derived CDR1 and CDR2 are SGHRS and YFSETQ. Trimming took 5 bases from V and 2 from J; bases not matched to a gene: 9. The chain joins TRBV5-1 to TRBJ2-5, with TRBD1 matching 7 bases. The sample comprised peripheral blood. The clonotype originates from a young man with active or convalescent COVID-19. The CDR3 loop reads CASSGGNRGQETQYF. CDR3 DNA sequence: TGCGCCAGCAGTGGGGGAAACAGGGGACAAGAGACCCAGTACTTC.